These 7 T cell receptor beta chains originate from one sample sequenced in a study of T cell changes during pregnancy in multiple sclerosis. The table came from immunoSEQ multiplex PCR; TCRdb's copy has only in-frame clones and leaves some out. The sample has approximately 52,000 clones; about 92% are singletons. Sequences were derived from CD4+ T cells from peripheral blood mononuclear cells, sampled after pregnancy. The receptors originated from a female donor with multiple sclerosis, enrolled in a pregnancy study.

The CDR3 DNA reads TGTGCCAGAAGCTTAGCGGACGGGGACAGGCAAGAGACCCAGTACTTC. It encodes CARSLADGDRQETQYF. This chain joins TRBV7-5 and TRBJ2-5; the table's D call of TRBD1 was not tested on the DNA. TRBV7-5 is marked as a pseudogene. The CDR3 length is 16 residues.

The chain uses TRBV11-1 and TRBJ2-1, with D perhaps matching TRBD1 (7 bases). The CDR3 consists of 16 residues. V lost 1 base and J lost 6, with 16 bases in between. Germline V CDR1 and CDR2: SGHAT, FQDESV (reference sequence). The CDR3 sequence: CASSLGLGRGANEQFF. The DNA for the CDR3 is TGTGCCAGCAGCTTAGGTTTGGGCAGGGGGGCCAATGAGCAGTTCTTC.

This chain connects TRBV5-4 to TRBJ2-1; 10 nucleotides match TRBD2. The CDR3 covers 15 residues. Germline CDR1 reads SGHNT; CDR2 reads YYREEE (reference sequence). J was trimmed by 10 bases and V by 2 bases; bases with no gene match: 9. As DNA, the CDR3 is TGTGCCAGCAGCTTAGCGGGAGGGTCGTCGCAGGAGCAGTTCTTC. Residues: CASSLAGGSSQEQFF.

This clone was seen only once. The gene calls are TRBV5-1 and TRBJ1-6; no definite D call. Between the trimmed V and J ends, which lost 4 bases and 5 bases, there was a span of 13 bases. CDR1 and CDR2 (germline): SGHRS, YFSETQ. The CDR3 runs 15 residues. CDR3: CASSPLAGNNSPLHF. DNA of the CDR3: TGCGCCAGCAGCCCTCTAGCGGGGAATAATTCACCCCTCCACTTT.

Here the CDR3 DNA reads TGTGCCAGCAGTTTCAGAGGGCCCCAGTACTTC. Its translation is CASSFRGPQYF. The chain uses TRBV28 and TRBJ2-7; D is possibly TRBD2 (5 bases). The germline gives CDR1 MDHEN, CDR2 SYDVKM. The CDR3 has 11 amino acids. The V end lost 3 bases, the J end lost 10 bases, and 10 bases lay between the germline ends.

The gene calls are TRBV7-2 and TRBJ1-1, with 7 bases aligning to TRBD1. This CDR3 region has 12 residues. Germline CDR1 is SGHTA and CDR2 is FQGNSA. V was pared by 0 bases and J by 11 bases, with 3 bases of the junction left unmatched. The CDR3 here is CASSLAAGGAFF. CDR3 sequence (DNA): TGTGCCAGCAGCTTAGCGGCAGGGGGGGCTTTCTTT.

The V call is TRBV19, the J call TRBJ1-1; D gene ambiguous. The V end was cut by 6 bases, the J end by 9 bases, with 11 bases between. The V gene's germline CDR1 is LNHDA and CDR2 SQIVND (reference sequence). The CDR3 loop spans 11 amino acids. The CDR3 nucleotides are TGTGCCAGTAGGACCGAGGTAAAAGCTTTCTTT. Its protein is CASRTEVKAFF.